This T cell receptor beta chain was identified during a study of immune reconstitution after stem cell transplant in scleroderma (dated by TCRdb to the late 2010s). The library was prepared using RT-PCR. Sequencer: Illumina MiSeq. TCRdb itself trimmed the public reads at Q25 with fastp, ran MiXCR and retained productive beta chains. Identical CDR3 proteins give one entry, which carries the most common genes and DNA. The sample data list more than 3,500 distinct CDR3 sequences, and approximately 6% of these were observed just once. Of the sample, 15% falls within the top ten clones. There are many counts of this clonotype. It lacks a known antigen. No base quality information exists; no much larger clone differs at one position. The CDR3, cysteine through phenylalanine, is 17 amino acids long. The kept DNA is CDR3 alone, 51 bases in frame from the first base. At the junction V is shortened by 6 bases and J by 1 base; bases outside the gene matches: 10. CDR1 and CDR2 were assigned from the germline V gene as SNHLY and FYNNEI.

The clonotype was recovered from a female donor with systemic sclerosis. The rearranged chain carries TRBV2 and TRBJ1-5, with TRBD1 matching 9 junction bases. The sample was gathered before or after autologous hematopoietic stem cell transplantation (not recorded which). The encoded CDR3 is CASSVNGGQGSNQPQHF. The DNA sequence is given as TGTGCCAGCAGCGTGAATGGGGGACAGGGAAGCAATCAGCCCCAGCATTTT.